The present T cell receptor (beta chain) was sequenced within a study of CD8 T cells in Susac syndrome. This clonotype showed up just a few times. Germline V gene lookup returns CDR1 MRHNA and CDR2 SNTAGT. With 8 bases clipped from V and 1 base from J, the junction kept 3 bases outside the gene matches. This CDR3 has 14 residues. Random-hexamer reverse transcription was applied to roughly 0.5 to 1 ug RNA. MiXCR was run by TCRdb on the immunoSEQ multiplex PCR reads, yielding one entry per CDR3 protein. The sample has just over 300,000 distinct CDR3 sequences; about 90% are singletons. The source of this sequence is a human donor with multiple sclerosis. The sample taken for sequencing was CD4+ T cells from PBMCs. V usage is TRBV6-4 and J usage is TRBJ2-2, with 8 nucleotides matching TRBD1. This CDR3 reads CASRGQGNTGELFF. In DNA, the CDR3 is TGTGCCAGCCGCGGACAGGGGAACACCGGGGAGCTGTTTTTT.